This is a list of T cell receptor beta chains from one sample in a study of T cells in Graves' hyperthyroidism and ophthalmopathy. TCRdb called the multiplex PCR reads again in MiXCR, with one record for every CDR3 protein. The sample consists of about 96,000 distinct CDR3 sequences, roughly 49% of them appearing once. The sequenced sample consisted of blood. The receptors shown here come from a woman in her thirties or forties with Graves' hyperthyroidism. Both conserved end residues are part of each CDR3. A D gene is named only where the DNA matches it firmly. Clone size is stated in some rows and not others, as once, few, many or a class when expanded.

clone_size | j_call | d_call | v_call | cdr3_aa | cdr3_nt
. | TRBJ2-7 | TRBD2 | TRBV29-1 | CSVTAGGPLYEQYF | TGCAGCGTTACAGCGGGAGGGCCGCTCTACGAGCAGTACTTC
many | TRBJ2-5 | . | TRBV5-1 | CASRGGQNQETQYF | TGCGCCAGCAGGGGGGGACAGAACCAAGAGACCCAGTACTTC
few | TRBJ2-5 | . | TRBV7-2 | CASSFGSGVTQYF | TGTGCCAGCAGCTTCGGGTCCGGTGTGACCCAGTACTTC
. | TRBJ1-2 | . | TRBV7-9 | CASQDERIYGYTF | TGTGCCAGCCAAGATGAACGGATCTATGGCTACACCTTC
. | TRBJ1-1 | TRBD1 | TRBV29-1 | CSKDRGTEAFF | TGCAGCAAGGACAGGGGTACTGAAGCTTTCTTT
once | TRBJ1-1 | TRBD1 | TRBV7-9 | CASSDRGANTGAFF | TGTGCCAGCAGCGACAGGGGAGCGAACACTGGAGCTTTCTTT
. | TRBJ2-7 | TRBD2 | TRBV29-1 | CSVTGLAGNYSYEQYF | TGCAGCGTTACGGGACTAGCGGGAAATTACTCCTACGAGCAGTACTTC
few | TRBJ2-5 | TRBD2 | TRBV7-9 | CASSLGDWTSGRSRRETQYF | TGTGCCAGCAGCTTAGGGGATTGGACTAGCGGGAGGTCCCGTCGAGAGACCCAGTACTTC
once | TRBJ1-2 | . | TRBV19 | CASSGSTGISYGYTF | TGTGCCAGTAGTGGGTCTACAGGGATAAGCTATGGCTACACCTTC
many | TRBJ2-3 | TRBD2 | TRBV7-6 | CLVAGGRGDTQYF | TGTCTGGTAGCGGGAGGTAGGGGAGATACGCAGTATTTT
many | TRBJ1-4 | . | TRBV20-1 | CSARDAVGEKLFF | TGCAGTGCTAGAGATGCCGTGGGAGAAAAACTGTTTTTT
few | TRBJ2-7 | TRBD2 | TRBV5-4 | CASSAGLAGDYEQYF | TGTGCCAGCAGCGCGGGACTAGCGGGAGACTACGAGCAGTACTTC
many | TRBJ2-5 | . | TRBV20-1 | CSATRLLSSQETQYF | TGCAGTGCTACAAGACTCTTGTCGTCCCAAGAGACCCAGTACTTC
once | TRBJ1-5 | . | TRBV7-8 | CASSVTGGGDQPQHF | TGTGCCAGCAGCGTTACCGGGGGGGGAGATCAGCCCCAGCATTTT
. | TRBJ1-4 | TRBD1 | TRBV11-2 | CASSPDLTGGTNEKLFF | TGTGCCAGCAGCCCAGATCTGACAGGGGGAACTAATGAAAAACTGTTTTTT
. | TRBJ1-6 | . | TRBV9 | CASRSPLLF | TGTGCCAGTCGATCACCCCTCCTCTTT
many | TRBJ2-3 | TRBD2 | TRBV20-1 | CSPSKREGTDTQYF | TGCAGTCCTTCCAAGCGGGAGGGCACAGATACGCAGTATTTT
. | TRBJ1-2 | TRBD1 | TRBV19 | CASTRQGIYGYTF | TGTGCCAGTACCCGACAGGGCATCTATGGCTACACCTTC